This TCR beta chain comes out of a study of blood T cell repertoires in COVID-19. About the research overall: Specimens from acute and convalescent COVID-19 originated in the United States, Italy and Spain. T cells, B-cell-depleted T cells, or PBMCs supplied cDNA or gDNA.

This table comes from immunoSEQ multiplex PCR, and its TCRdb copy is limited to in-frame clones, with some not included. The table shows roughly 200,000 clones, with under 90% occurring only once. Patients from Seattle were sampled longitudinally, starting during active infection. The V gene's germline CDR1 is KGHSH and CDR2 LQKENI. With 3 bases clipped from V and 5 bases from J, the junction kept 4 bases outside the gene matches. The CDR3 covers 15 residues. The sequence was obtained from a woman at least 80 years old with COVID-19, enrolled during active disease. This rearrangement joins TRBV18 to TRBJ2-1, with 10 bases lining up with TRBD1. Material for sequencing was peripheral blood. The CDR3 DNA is TGTGCCAGCTCACCCTTGGGGACAGGGGACAATGAGCAGTTCTTC. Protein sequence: CASSPLGTGDNEQFF.